This T cell receptor (beta chain) originates from a study of CD8+ T cells in alopecia areata. Study-level background: At a dose of 5 to 10 mg twice daily, oral tofacitinib was given to treated patients. People stayed on tofacitinib for 6 to 18 months, then stopped the drug for 6 months.

This clone was seen only once. No antigen is known for it. This CDR3 spans 16 amino acids. Germline V lookup: CDR1 SGHVS, CDR2 FNYEAQ. The V and J ends lost 5 bases and 4 bases respectively, with 18 bases between them. Points from the study as a whole: For patients receiving tofacitinib, scalp clonality and expanded CD8+ clones among the top 100 significantly decreased. Sequenced scalp T cells also include alphabeta T cells resident in normal skin.

RNA, once extracted, was reverse transcribed into cDNA for use as the sequencing template. Libraries were prepared by immunoSEQ multiplex PCR; TCRdb keeps only in-frame clonotypes and omits some of them. The sample yields about 170,000 clones, 58% seen once. Treatment described: oral pan-JAK inhibitor, 5-10 mg twice daily. Sequencing used CD4+ T cells sorted from blood, obtained at approximately week 61, from a patient treated with tofacitinib. This chain connects TRBV7-6 to TRBJ2-1; D ambiguous. The TCR sequence derives from a human donor with alopecia areata. CDR3 loop: CASSREPGTPYNEQFF. Written as DNA, the CDR3 is TGTGCCAGCAGCCGTGAACCGGGTACCCCGTACAATGAGCAGTTCTTC.